Listed below are T cell receptor beta chains from one sample, sequenced in a study of T cell repertoires in cytomegalovirus infection. MiXCR, applied by TCRdb to the reads, yields one record per CDR3 protein. Of about 160,000 distinct CDR3 sequences in the sample, roughly 17% are singletons; the top ten hold about 17%. Sequenced: CD8+ T cells from PBMCs. The source of these receptors is a human donor in good health (CMV status not recorded). Some clones in this sample may be carry-over from other donors' samples. The conserved cysteine and the conserved F or W are not part of the CDR3 here. D genes are given only for firm matches.

v_call	d_call	j_call	cdr3_aa
TRBV27	TRBD1	TRBJ2-3	ASSPRQGRRTDTQY
TRBV7-9	NA	TRBJ1-5	ASSQEDSPDQPQH
TRBV7-2	NA	TRBJ2-3	ASSAATERAALRDTQY
TRBV15	NA	TRBJ2-1	ATSRGEGSYNEQF
TRBV28	NA	TRBJ2-7	ASRLDRDNYEQY
TRBV28	TRBD2	TRBJ2-7	AAREGNHYEQY
TRBV4-3	NA	TRBJ2-1	ASSQDNGQFYNEQF
TRBV6-2/TRBV6-3	NA	TRBJ2-1	ASSPLHNEQF
TRBV4-3	NA	TRBJ2-5	ASSLLSGGSRETQY
TRBV20-1	TRBD2	TRBJ2-1	SARGLDSGSYRYEQF
TRBV6-8	TRBD2	TRBJ2-1	ASNPAGGLNEQF
TRBV28	TRBD1	TRBJ2-5	ASSTPGQGIRETQY
TRBV25-1	NA	TRBJ2-5	ASSETEETQY
TRBV6-4	NA	TRBJ2-2	ASSEGRVFPGELF
TRBV7-3	TRBD2	TRBJ2-3	ASSLLIPLAGGTDTQY
TRBV7-8	TRBD1	TRBJ1-1	ASSLSRRGLKSTEAF
TRBV20-1	NA	TRBJ2-4	SASPLMGKNIQY
TRBV28	NA	TRBJ1-4	ASSLSLVGGEKLF
TRBV27	NA	TRBJ1-6	ASSFYYRDNSPLH
TRBV29-1	TRBD1	TRBJ2-1	SVTGDGYNEQF
TRBV19	TRBD2	TRBJ2-1	ASSIASSGGLGGNEQF
TRBV7-3	NA	TRBJ2-7	ASSFDAGPTYEQY
TRBV7-8	NA	TRBJ1-6	ASSLDGRGFTPLH
TRBV7-9	NA	TRBJ2-2	ASRRDRLSNTGELF
TRBV7-2	TRBD2	TRBJ2-2	ASSSGTTLTRTGELF
TRBV27	NA	TRBJ1-6	ASSLPGDYNSPLH
TRBV4-1	NA	TRBJ2-7	ASSHDRIGYEQY
TRBV11-2	NA	TRBJ2-5	ASSEVGGKTQY